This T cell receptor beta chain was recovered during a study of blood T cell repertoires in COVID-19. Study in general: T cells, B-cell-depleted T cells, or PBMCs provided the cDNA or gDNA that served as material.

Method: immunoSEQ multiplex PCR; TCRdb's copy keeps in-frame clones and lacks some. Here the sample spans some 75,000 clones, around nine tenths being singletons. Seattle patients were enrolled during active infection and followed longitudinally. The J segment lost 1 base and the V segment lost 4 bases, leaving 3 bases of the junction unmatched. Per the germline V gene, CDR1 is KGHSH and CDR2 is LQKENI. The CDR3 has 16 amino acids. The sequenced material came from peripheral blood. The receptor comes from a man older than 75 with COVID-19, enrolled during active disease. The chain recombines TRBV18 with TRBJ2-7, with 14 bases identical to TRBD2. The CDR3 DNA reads TGTGCCAGCTCACAGGGACTAGCGGGGGTGTCCTACGAGCAGTACTTC. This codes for CASSQGLAGVSYEQYF.